This T cell receptor (beta chain) was retrieved from a study of lymphopenia after photon versus proton radiotherapy. General study points: Relative stability marked proton patients; photon patients lost diversity and naive cells. After lymphocyte nadir, photon-treated repertoires showed oligoclonal expansion, especially CD8+ Temra.

The CDR3 contains 15 residues. Germline CDR1 SNHLY, CDR2 FYNNEI. Trimming removed 9 bases from V and 4 bases from J, with 21 bases in between. Notes on this clone: The antigen remains undetermined.

Measured with immunoSEQ multiplex PCR; TCRdb has only the in-frame clones, and not every one. The data show 35,000 to 50,000 clones, with about 94% seen just once and 15% held by the top ten. The chain is built from TRBV2 and TRBJ1-1; D is possibly TRBD1 (6 bases). This TCR was recovered from a man aged 60 to 69 with cholangiocarcinoma. The sample was peripheral blood, taken from a patient treated with photon-based radiotherapy. CDR3 loop: CASTNLLGGFTEAFF. The CDR3 region has the DNA TGTGCCAGTACAAACCTCCTAGGGGGGTTCACTGAAGCTTTCTTT.